The rows below give T cell receptor beta chains drawn from one sample of a study of technical replicates of blood from several donors. Assay: immunoSEQ multiplex PCR; the TCRdb copy retains only in-frame clones and omits some. The repertoire holds 90,000 to 100,000 clones, roughly 95% seen once, with 0.2% to 0.25% in the top ten. The sequencing sample was made of T cells isolated from PBMCs. The receptors originated from a human donor in good health. Each CDR3 is given with its conserved first and last residue. D genes are given only for firm matches. Clone size, where shown, is once, few, many, or a class for clones that have expanded.

-,TRBD2,TRBJ2-7,TRBV6-6,TGTGCCAGCAGTTACCCAAGTAGCGGGTCCTCCCACGAGCAGTACTTC,CASSYPSSGSSHEQYF
-,TRBD1,TRBJ2-3,TRBV10-3,TGTGCCATCAGTCTAACAGGGGCAGCCCCTAGCACAGATACGCAGTATTTT,CAISLTGAAPSTDTQYF
-,-,TRBJ1-5,TRBV19,TGTGCCAGTAATTCAGGGGAGTATCAGCCCCAGCATTTT,CASNSGEYQPQHF
-,-,TRBJ2-3,TRBV5-1,TGCGCCAGCAGCTTGGATGGCAGGGCTACAGATACGCAGTATTTT,CASSLDGRATDTQYF
once,TRBD1,TRBJ2-7,TRBV28,TGTGCCAGCAGAACCCATGGGACAGAGGCCTACGAGCAGTACTTC,CASRTHGTEAYEQYF
-,TRBD2,TRBJ2-1,TRBV14,TGTGCCAGCAGCCAGCTAGCGGGGGGCACCTACAATGAGCAGTTCTTC,CASSQLAGGTYNEQFF
-,-,TRBJ2-7,TRBV6-5,TGTGCCAGCACCCCGGACAGCTCGGTGGAGCAGTACTTC,CASTPDSSVEQYF
-,TRBD2,TRBJ2-1,TRBV7-8,TGTGCCAGCAGCTTAGGTCGGAGCGGGAGGTACAATGAGCAGTTCTTC,CASSLGRSGRYNEQFF
-,-,TRBJ2-3,TRBV6-6,TGTGCCAGCAAGGCGGGCCCCACAGATACGCAGTATTTT,CASKAGPTDTQYF
-,TRBD1,TRBJ1-1,TRBV29-1,TGCAGCGTAGTGACAGGGGTGACTGAAGCTTTCTTT,CSVVTGVTEAFF
-,TRBD1,TRBJ2-6,TRBV5-1,TGCGCCAGCAGCTCCGGTGACAGGGGACACTCTGGGGCCAACGTCCTGACTTTC,CASSSGDRGHSGANVLTF
-,TRBD1,TRBJ2-1,TRBV19,TGTGCCAGTAGTATGAGGGACAGGGGAAATGAGCAGTTCTTC,CASSMRDRGNEQFF
-,TRBD2,TRBJ2-5,TRBV6-5,TGTGCCAGCAGTCTAGCGGGGGGGCTTTGGACCCAGTACTTC,CASSLAGGLWTQYF
once,TRBD2,TRBJ2-1,TRBV7-2,TGTGCCAGCAGCTCCCCCCCGGGGACTAGCGGCCAAAATGAGCAGTTCTTC,CASSSPPGTSGQNEQFF
-,-,TRBJ2-5,TRBV2,TGTGCCAGCAGGACCTACGACAGGATACAAGAGACCCAGTACTTC,CASRTYDRIQETQYF
-,TRBD1,TRBJ2-7,TRBV9,TGTGCCAGCAGAAAGGGACAGTCGCTCTACGAGCAGTACTTC,CASRKGQSLYEQYF
-,-,TRBJ2-1,TRBV7-9,TGTGCCAGCAGCGATAGCGCCGGGGGCAATGAGCAGTTCTTC,CASSDSAGGNEQFF
-,-,TRBJ1-2,TRBV10-3,TGTGCCATCACGCCTGGGCAAGACTATGGCTACACCTTC,CAITPGQDYGYTF
-,-,TRBJ1-3,TRBV25-1,TGTGCCAGCAGTGCGGGGTACCGCAACTCTGGAAACACCATATATTTT,CASSAGYRNSGNTIYF
-,-,TRBJ2-1,TRBV10-1,TGCGCCAGCAGTATACAGAACAATGAGCAGTTCTTC,CASSIQNNEQFF
-,TRBD2,TRBJ2-3,TRBV6-1,TGTGCCAGCCAAGGACTAGCGGGCACAGATACGCAGTATTTT,CASQGLAGTDTQYF